This entry is about one T cell receptor (beta chain). The entry originates in a study of control samples from healthy donors and cancer patients. The CDR3 runs to 14 residues. Germline lookup yields CDR1 LGHNA and CDR2 YNFKEQ. V lost 0 bases to trimming and J lost 9 bases; unmatched junction nucleotides: 5. Using immunoSEQ multiplex PCR, the repertoire was profiled, and TCRdb retains in-frame clones only, with some absent. Of about 20,000 clones in the sample, more than 75% were seen once. The sample was PBMCs. The rearrangement uses TRBV4-2 and TRBJ1-1, with 9 positions matching TRBD1. The source of this sequence is a woman aged 55-70 years with head and neck cancer. This CDR3 is CASSQDLQGAKAFF. In nucleotides, the CDR3 is TGTGCCAGCAGCCAAGATCTACAGGGGGCCAAAGCTTTCTTT.